This T cell receptor (beta chain) was observed in a study of blood T cells in healthy people across ages. Study outcomes and limitations: PBMC samples, being unsorted, prevented any conclusive comparison of naive and antigen-experienced cells.

For the second PCR, which ran for roughly 6 to 11 cycles, a sample-barcoded 5' primer and a J-beta primer mix were used. Each CDR3 protein gets one entry after TCRdb re-called the 5' RACE reads with MiXCR. The sample lists approximately 830,000 distinct CDR3 sequences, around 62% occurring once. As regards this clonotype: Its antigen is currently unknown. One end of the junction varies from germline; a read error may be responsible.

This CDR3 has 14 residues. Germline values: CDR1 MDHEN, CDR2 SYDVKM. The rearrangement uses TRBV28 and TRBJ2-5; D may be TRBD1 (6 bases). The DNA end is more similar to TRBJ2-7, so the J call may be wrong. Sequencing input: blood. The sequence derives from a man aged 25 to 45 in good health. This CDR3 reads CASSLTGQVYEQYF. CDR3 bases: TGCGCCAGCAGCCTCACGGGACAAGTCTACGAGCAGTACTTC.